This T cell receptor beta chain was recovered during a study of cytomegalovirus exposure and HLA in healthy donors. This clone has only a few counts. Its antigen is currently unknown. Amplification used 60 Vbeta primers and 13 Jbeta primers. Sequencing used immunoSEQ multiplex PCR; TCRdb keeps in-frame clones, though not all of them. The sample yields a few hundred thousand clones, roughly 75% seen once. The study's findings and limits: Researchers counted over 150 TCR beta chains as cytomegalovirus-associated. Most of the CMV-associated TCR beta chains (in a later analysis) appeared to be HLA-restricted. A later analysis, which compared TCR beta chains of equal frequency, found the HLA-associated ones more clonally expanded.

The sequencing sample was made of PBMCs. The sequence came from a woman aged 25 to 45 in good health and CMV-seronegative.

CDR3 sequence: CASSEFVQGTAFF. CDR3 DNA: TGTGCCAGCAGTGAATTCGTGCAGGGGACGGCTTTCTTT. The gene calls are TRBV6-1 and TRBJ1-1; a weak D match, TRBD1 (6 bases). Germline lookup yields CDR1 MNHNS and CDR2 SASEGT. Trimming took off 2 bases at V and 11 bases at J, with 15 bases between the two ends. This CDR3 is 13 amino acids long.